This T cell receptor (beta chain) is from a study of shared clonotypes between healthy human individuals. Sequencing was at deep level. Sorted-subset replicate PCRs used about 180 ng DNA, roughly 28,000 T cell genomes. In the authors' workflow: Quality scores were absent from the junction-only immunoSEQ sequences, so filtering differed. Method: immunoSEQ multiplex PCR; TCRdb's copy keeps in-frame clones and lacks some. From that table come the V and J calls and clone size; the DNA was used to work out D and trimming. Here the sample spans roughly 1 million clones, roughly 80% being singletons. Trimming cost V 8 bases and J 8 bases, with 15 bases left between them. From germline, CDR1 is SNHLY and CDR2 FYNNEI. The CDR3 sequence is 13 residues long.

The sequence came from a man aged 18 to 29 in good health. The chain is built from TRBV2 and TRBJ2-2; no definite D call. Sequencing was carried out using memory CD4+ T cells sorted from blood. The subset denotes: CD45RA-negative fraction. This CDR3 is CASRGVGIGELFF. The CDR3 bases are TGTGCCAGCCGTGGGGTAGGCATAGGGGAGCTGTTTTTT.